These 8 T cell receptor beta chains were sequenced from one sample in a study of T cells in localized non-small cell lung cancer (dated by TCRdb to about 2020). Library construction relied on the immunoSEQ multiplex PCR assay. Entries here come from immuneACCESS through TCRdb and include only in-frame sequences with V and J called. Some clones fail to appear in such tables; in the studies checked, an unresolved V gene covers under half of the shortfall, and the cause of the remainder is unknown. This sample has 24,000 or so clones in its table, and 75% to 90% of those were observed once. Clones ranked in the top ten supply over 12% of the sample. The source material was peripheral blood, sampled before any cancer treatment. The origin of the receptors is a female donor at least 60 years old with stage I lung adenocarcinoma.

The chain couples TRBV2 to TRBJ1-1, with D perhaps TRBD1 (5 bases). This CDR3 region has 12 residues. CDR1 SNHLY and CDR2 FYNNEI come from the germline V gene. V lost 9 bases and J 1 base, leaving 9 bases between the germline ends. DNA for the CDR3: TGTGCCAGACAGGCCCCGAACACTGAAGCTTTCTTT. The encoded protein is CARQAPNTEAFF.

This chain uses TRBV28 with TRBJ1-5; D possibly corresponds to TRBD1 (5 bases). The ends were cut back, 8 bases at V and 0 bases at J, with 17 bases in the middle. The germline V gene has CDR1 MDHEN and CDR2 SYDVKM. The CDR3 runs 16 residues. Here the CDR3 DNA reads TGTGCCAGCGCAACCGGGACTTCCCTTAGCAATCAGCCCCAGCATTTT. This sequence encodes CASATGTSLSNQPQHF.

V usage is TRBV2 and J usage is TRBJ1-3, with D perhaps TRBD1 (5 bases). V was cut by 6 bases and J by 2 bases, with 11 bases left in between. Looked up from germline, CDR1 is SNHLY and CDR2 is FYNNEI. The CDR3 extends over 14 amino acids. The DNA of the CDR3 is TGTGCCAGCAGCGCCGGGACGCCTGGAAACACCATATATTTT. This encodes CASSAGTPGNTIYF.

This clone is a singleton in its sample. This rearrangement joins TRBV25-1 to TRBJ2-7, with D possibly called TRBD1 or TRBD2 (5 bases each). The CDR3 loop spans 15 amino acids. Trimming took off 5 bases at V and 0 bases at J, with 14 bases between the two ends. The germline gives CDR1 MGHDK, CDR2 SYGVNS. The DNA of the CDR3 is TGTGCCAGCAGTTCCCGGTGGGGGTACTCCTACGAGCAGTACTTC. It translates to CASSSRWGYSYEQYF.

The V and J genes are TRBV25-1 and TRBJ2-3; no clear D. The CDR3 runs to 15 residues. The germline V and J ends were trimmed by 3 bases and 2 bases, with 12 bases remaining between them. The germline V gene encodes CDR1 MGHDK and CDR2 SYGVNS. CDR3 coding DNA: TGTGCCAGCAGTGATTCTACCCTCATCACAGATACGCAGTATTTT. Encoded protein: CASSDSTLITDTQYF.

V usage is TRBV28 and J usage is TRBJ1-2; D possibly corresponds to TRBD1 (5 bases). From germline, CDR1 is MDHEN and CDR2 SYDVKM. Trimming stripped 4 bases from V and 8 bases from J, with 11 bases between. The CDR3 runs to 12 residues. CDR3 region: CASSSTREGYTF. CDR3 sequence (DNA): TGTGCCAGCAGTTCCACCAGGGAAGGCTACACCTTC.

The chain carries TRBV7-9 and TRBJ1-4, with 9 positions matching TRBD1. V trimming: 5 bases; J trimming: 6 bases; junction bases outside the gene matches: 4. The CDR3 runs 14 residues. The germline V gene encodes CDR1 SEHNR and CDR2 FQNEAQ (reference sequence). CDR3 coding DNA: TGTGCCAGCAGCCTGGGACAGGGTGATGAAAAACTGTTTTTT. Translating it yields CASSLGQGDEKLFF.

The chain combines TRBV5-6 with TRBJ2-4; D gene uncertain. Per germline, CDR1 SGHDT and CDR2 YYEEEE. This CDR3 is 16 amino acids long. Trimming shortened V by 6 bases and J by 0 bases, and 16 bases separated the two germline ends. Here the CDR3 DNA reads TGTGCCAGCATCCCGGACCAGGCCACAGCCAAAAACATTCAGTACTTC. Encoded protein: CASIPDQATAKNIQYF.